This TCR beta chain was sequenced for a study of spatial heterogeneity in lung cancer. Overall study: More beta-chain than alpha-chain sequences were consistently detected.

This clonotype was detected only a few times. Time point defined: sample taken at primary tumor resection. Sequencing of whole RNA from tumor, nontumor lung or frozen PBMC involved no sorting. Germline CDR1 DFQATT, CDR2 SNEGSKA (reference sequence). The CDR3 totals 14 residues. With 6 bases clipped from V and 7 bases from J, the junction kept 8 bases outside the gene matches. Unique molecular identifiers, one per molecule, were present on every TCR cDNA molecule. In TCRdb, the 5' RACE reads were re-called with MiXCR into one record per CDR3 protein. The repertoire has roughly 79,000 distinct CDR3 sequences, roughly 12% of them found once; the top ten carry 4.6%.

The TCR comes from a male donor with early-stage non-small cell lung cancer. This sample comprised PBMCs, obtained at surgery. This rearrangement joins TRBV20-1 to TRBJ1-4; 10 positions match TRBD1. CDR3 in amino acids: CSAPDGTGVEKLFF. CDR3 DNA: TGCAGTGCGCCCGATGGGACAGGGGTTGAAAAACTGTTTTTT.